The 5 T cell receptor beta chains below come from one sample, sequenced in a study of cytomegalovirus exposure and HLA in healthy donors. PCR employed 60 Vbeta and 13 Jbeta primers. Produced via immunoSEQ multiplex PCR; TCRdb's table is partial and in-frame only. The sample consists of 65,000 or so clones, 60% to 80% of them appearing once. Sequences were obtained from PBMCs. The receptor source for this set is a girl aged 5-17 years in good health and CMV-seropositive.

V is TRBV7-2 and J is TRBJ2-3, with 7 bases matching TRBD2. With 0 bases clipped from V and 0 bases from J, the junction kept 0 bases outside the gene matches. The germline CDR1 and CDR2 sequences are SGHTA and FQGNSA. The CDR3 has 15 amino acids. The CDR3 is CASSLASGSTDTQYF. The CDR3 bases are TGTGCCAGCAGCTTAGCTAGCGGGAGCACAGATACGCAGTATTTT. The whole variable domain, remainder taken from reference TRBV7-2 and TRBJ2-3, is GAGVSQSPSNKVTEKGKDVELRCDPISGHTALYWYRQSLGQGLEFLIYFQGNSAPDKSGLPSDRFSAERTGGSVSTLTIQRTQQEDSAVYLCASSLASGSTDTQYFGPGTRLTVL.

The gene calls are TRBV10-1 and TRBJ1-2; no definite D call. The V and J ends lost 3 bases and 8 bases respectively, with 22 bases between them. Germline CDR1 WNHNN, CDR2 SYGVQD (reference sequence). The CDR3 covers 16 residues. CDR3 coding DNA: TGCGCCAGCAGTGAAGGCCGGAGAGGTGCAAGGTCGGGCTACACCTTC. Translation gives CASSEGRRGARSGYTF.

V gene TRBV5-8 combines with J gene TRBJ2-7, with D perhaps TRBD1 (6 bases). This CDR3 comprises 14 residues. The V gene lost 4 bases and the J gene lost 2 bases, with 13 bases spanning the gap. The germline gives CDR1 SGHTS, CDR2 YDEGEE. The chain's CDR3 is CASSPRQGPYEQYF. In DNA, the CDR3 is TGTGCCAGCAGCCCCCGGCAGGGGCCCTACGAGCAGTACTTC.

The chain recombines TRBV5-4 with TRBJ1-5, with 9 positions matching TRBD1. This CDR3 has 14 amino acids. V lost 4 bases to trimming and J lost 7 bases; unmatched junction nucleotides: 6. Germline V gene sequence: CDR1 SGHNT, CDR2 YYREEE (reference sequence). Written as DNA, the CDR3 is TGTGCCAGCAGCCTACAGGGGGCGGACCAGCCCCAGCATTTT. It translates to CASSLQGADQPQHF.

The chain couples TRBV18 to TRBJ2-7, with 7 bases lining up with TRBD1. Germline lookup yields CDR1 KGHSH and CDR2 LQKENI. CDR3 size: 13 residues. V lost 2 bases to trimming and J lost 6 bases; unmatched junction nucleotides: 4. The CDR3 is CASSPNRGSEQYF. The CDR3 bases are TGTGCCAGCTCACCAAACAGGGGTAGCGAGCAGTACTTC. The full variable domain, completed using reference TRBV18 and TRBJ2-7, is NAGVMQNPRHLVRRRGQEARLRCSPMKGHSHVYWYRQLPEEGLKFMVYLQKENIIDESGMPKERFSAEFPKEGPSILRIQQVVRGDSAAYFCASSPNRGSEQYFGPGTRLTVT.